This T cell receptor beta chain was sequenced for a study of shared clonotypes between healthy human individuals. As concerns this clone: Its antigen remains unidentified.

Sequenced by immunoSEQ multiplex PCR; TCRdb stores in-frame clones only, minus some. The top ten clones hold over 0.12% of a sample with about 2.4 million clones, around nine tenths of them seen once. Regarding the study as a whole: Few donors restricted represented genetic and exposure-history diversity.

This receptor was identified in a man younger than 35 in good health. The sample taken for sequencing was naive CD4+ T cells sorted from blood. Subset in this sample: CD45RA+ positively selected.

CDR3 coding DNA: TGCGCCAGCAGCTTAACAGGGCAATCGGGGGATACGCAGTATTTT. Protein: CASSLTGQSGDTQYF. This chain connects TRBV5-1 to TRBJ2-3; weak D call: TRBD1 (6 bases). Germline V gene lookup returns CDR1 SGHRS and CDR2 YFSETQ. V lost 2 bases, J lost 6 bases, and 16 bases lay in between. The CDR3 consists of 15 residues.